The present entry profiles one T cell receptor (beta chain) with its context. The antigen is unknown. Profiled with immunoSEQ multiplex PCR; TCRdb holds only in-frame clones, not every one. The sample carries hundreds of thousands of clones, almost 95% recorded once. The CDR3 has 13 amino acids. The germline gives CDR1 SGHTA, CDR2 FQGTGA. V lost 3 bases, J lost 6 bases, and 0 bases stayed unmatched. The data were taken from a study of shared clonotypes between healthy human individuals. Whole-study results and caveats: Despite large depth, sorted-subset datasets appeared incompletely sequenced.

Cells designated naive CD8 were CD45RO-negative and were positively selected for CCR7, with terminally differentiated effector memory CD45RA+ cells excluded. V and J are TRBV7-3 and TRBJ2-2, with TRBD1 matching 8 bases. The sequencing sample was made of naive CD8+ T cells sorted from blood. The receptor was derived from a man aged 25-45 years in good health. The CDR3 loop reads CASSLDRAGELFF. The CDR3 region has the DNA TGTGCCAGCAGCTTGGACAGGGCCGGGGAGCTGTTTTTT.